These T cell receptor beta chains were read from a single sample in a study of vaccination effects on CD4 cells after COVID-19. Their antigens are not known. TCRdb's copy holds only in-frame clones and misses some; the assay was immunoSEQ multiplex PCR. The data show around 56,000 clones, more than 60% seen once. The specimen comprised CD4+ T cells from PBMCs cultured without peptide, sampled before COVID-19 vaccination. The receptors were sampled from a human donor who received a COVID-19 vaccine. CDR3s include the opening cysteine and the closing phenylalanine or tryptophan. The D gene is left open where the match is weak. Expanded clones get a size class; other rows say once, few or many, or leave the size out.

v_call	j_call	d_call	clone_size	cdr3_length	cdr3_aa	cdr3_nt
TRBV4-1	TRBJ1-1	NA	once	15	CASSPSEGMNTEAFF	TGCGCCAGCAGCCCATCTGAGGGTATGAACACTGAAGCTTTCTTT
TRBV28	TRBJ1-4	NA	NA	14	CASSLVQGKEKLFF	TGTGCCAGCAGTTTGGTGCAGGGGAAGGAAAAACTGTTTTTT
TRBV6-5	TRBJ2-5	TRBD1	NA	15	CASSPPGTGGETQYF	TGTGCCAGCAGTCCCCCCGGGACAGGGGGGGAGACCCAGTACTTC
TRBV7-2	TRBJ2-2	TRBD1	NA	17	CASSLPRTGVNTGELFF	TGTGCCAGCAGCTTACCTAGGACAGGGGTGAACACCGGGGAGCTGTTTTTT
TRBV18	TRBJ2-1	NA	NA	15	CASSPGRGVYNEQFF	TGTGCCAGCTCACCAGGCAGGGGAGTCTACAATGAGCAGTTCTTC
TRBV18	TRBJ1-1	NA	NA	14	CASSPRVGDTEAFF	TGTGCCAGCTCACCACGGGTGGGAGACACTGAAGCTTTCTTT
TRBV19	TRBJ2-3	NA	NA	15	CASISRGEGADTQYF	TGTGCCAGTATTAGCCGGGGAGAGGGCGCAGATACGCAGTATTTT
TRBV30	TRBJ1-3	TRBD1	NA	15	CAWSRTGHSGNTIYF	TGTGCCTGGAGTCGGACAGGACACTCTGGAAACACCATATATTTT
TRBV4-1	TRBJ2-3	NA	NA	18	CASSQVGGADPSTDTQYF	TGCGCCAGCAGCCAAGTTGGTGGGGCAGACCCTAGCACAGATACGCAGTATTTT
TRBV7-9	TRBJ1-2	NA	NA	13	CASSIQGNYGYTF	TGTGCCAGCAGCATACAGGGAAACTATGGCTACACCTTC
TRBV6-5	TRBJ1-1	NA	NA	12	CASSYSNQKAFF	TGTGCCAGCAGTTACTCGAACCAGAAAGCTTTCTTT
TRBV15	TRBJ1-1	NA	NA	14	CATSHDRINTEAFF	TGTGCCACCAGCCACGACAGGATAAACACTGAAGCTTTCTTT
TRBV7-3	TRBJ2-2	NA	NA	14	CASSLMTSIGELFF	TGTGCCAGCAGCCTGATGACTAGTATCGGGGAGCTGTTTTTT
TRBV28	TRBJ1-3	NA	NA	16	CASSTPTGLSGNTIYF	TGTGCCAGCAGTACTCCCACAGGGCTCTCTGGAAACACCATATATTTT
TRBV5-4	TRBJ2-2	TRBD1	NA	16	CASSHGQGASTGELFF	TGTGCCAGCAGCCACGGACAGGGGGCGAGCACCGGGGAGCTGTTTTTT
TRBV7-2	TRBJ2-2	TRBD2	few	16	CASSSRAGAFPGELFF	TGTGCCAGCAGCTCCCGAGCGGGGGCGTTCCCCGGGGAGCTGTTTTTT
TRBV10-3	TRBJ1-2	TRBD1	NA	14	CAISVGQGVYGYTF	TGTGCCATCAGTGTCGGACAGGGGGTTTATGGCTACACCTTC
TRBV10-2	TRBJ1-4	NA	NA	15	CASSESRGGNEKLFF	TGCGCCAGCAGTGAGTCGAGAGGTGGGAATGAAAAACTGTTTTTT
TRBV5-1	TRBJ1-2	NA	NA	15	CASSLDGGVNYGYTF	TGCGCCAGCAGCTTGGATGGCGGAGTTAACTATGGCTACACCTTC
TRBV16	TRBJ1-1	NA	NA	14	CASSQRQLNTEAFF	TGTGCCAGCAGCCAGCGACAGCTGAACACTGAAGCTTTCTTT
TRBV10-2	TRBJ2-1	NA	NA	14	CASLGGEAVSVQFF	TGCGCCAGCCTCGGAGGGGAGGCCGTCTCCGTCCAGTTCTTC
TRBV7-2	TRBJ2-2	TRBD2	once	15	CASSLQRGGNGELFF	TGTGCCAGCAGCTTACAGCGGGGAGGCAACGGGGAGCTGTTTTTT
TRBV18	TRBJ2-5	NA	NA	15	CASSPPQEGLETQYF	TGTGCCAGCTCACCACCCCAGGAGGGGTTAGAGACCCAGTACTTC
TRBV7-2	TRBJ2-5	NA	once	15	CASSLQQGRQETQYF	TGTGCCAGCAGCCTTCAACAGGGACGCCAAGAGACCCAGTACTTC
TRBV7-3	TRBJ2-2	NA	many	13	CASSFKGQGELFF	TGTGCCAGCAGCTTTAAAGGACAGGGGGAGCTGTTTTTT
TRBV7-2	TRBJ2-5	TRBD1	NA	16	CASSFGTGGYQETQYF	TGTGCCAGCAGCTTCGGGACAGGGGGCTATCAAGAGACCCAGTACTTC
TRBV5-1	TRBJ2-3	NA	once	16	CASSLAGTGFVDTQYF	TGCGCCAGCAGCTTGGCCGGGACTGGGTTTGTGGATACGCAGTATTTT
TRBV4-3	TRBJ1-4	NA	NA	15	CASSQDIGVYVGLFF	TGCGCCAGCAGCCAAGATATTGGGGTTTACGTAGGACTGTTTTTT
TRBV5-6	TRBJ2-5	NA	NA	17	CASSLVSPGKVSTAQYF	TGTGCCAGCAGCTTGGTCTCTCCAGGGAAGGTCAGTACGGCCCAGTACTTC
TRBV4-2	TRBJ2-2	TRBD2	NA	18	CASSQEVSLGLGAGELFF	TGTGCCAGCAGCCAAGAAGTTTCGCTGGGACTAGGAGCCGGGGAGCTGTTTTTT
TRBV3-1/TRBV3-2	TRBJ1-3	NA	NA	15	CASSQGLQGLDTIYF	TGTGCCAGCAGCCAAGGGTTGCAGGGGCTAGACACCATATATTTT
TRBV30	TRBJ1-2	NA	NA	13	CAWSAWREDGYTF	TGTGCCTGGAGTGCGTGGAGGGAAGATGGCTACACCTTC
TRBV5-1	TRBJ1-4	NA	NA	13	CASSTGLSEKLFF	TGCGCCAGCAGCACCGGGTTAAGTGAAAAACTGTTTTTT
TRBV19	TRBJ2-3	NA	once	13	CASSMTRTDTQYF	TGTGCCAGTAGTATGACTCGCACAGATACGCAGTATTTT
TRBV5-8	TRBJ2-5	NA	NA	15	CASSPYRVGQETQYF	TGTGCCAGCAGCCCTTACAGGGTAGGGCAAGAGACCCAGTACTTC
TRBV28	TRBJ1-2	NA	NA	13	CASSLDSYYGYTF	TGTGCCAGCAGTTTGGACAGCTACTATGGCTACACCTTC
TRBV5-4	TRBJ2-1	NA	NA	17	CASSEDLAGSSYNEQFF	TGTGCCAGCAGCGAGGACCTAGCCGGGAGCTCCTACAATGAGCAGTTCTTC
TRBV3-1/TRBV3-2	TRBJ2-1	TRBD1	NA	12	CASSQGDRGQFF	TGTGCCAGCAGCCAAGGAGACAGGGGGCAGTTCTTC
TRBV3-1/TRBV3-2	TRBJ2-5	TRBD1	NA	15	CASSQGTGGEETQYF	TGTGCCAGCAGCCAAGGCACAGGGGGCGAAGAGACCCAGTACTTC
TRBV2	TRBJ2-2	TRBD2	NA	17	CASSDRASGGNTGELFF	TGTGCCAGCAGTGATAGAGCTAGCGGGGGCAACACCGGGGAGCTGTTTTTT
TRBV6-5	TRBJ2-2	TRBD1	NA	16	CASSYGQGQGPGELFF	TGTGCCAGCAGTTACGGACAGGGACAGGGGCCCGGGGAGCTGTTTTTT